The sequence of this TCR beta chain was determined in a study of identical twins. This clonotype was seen a few times. TCRdb ran MiXCR on the 5' RACE reads and lists one entry per CDR3 protein. The repertoire consists of 500,000 to 550,000 distinct CDR3 sequences, with 20% to 25% occurring once and the leading ten covering around 0.91%. This sample also appeared in a second study, on T cells expressing NK-cell markers. This second study says: The authors derived TCR beta repertoires from sorted CD3+CD56+NKG2C+, CD3+CD56+NKG2C- and CD3+CD56-NKG2C+ T cells. Seven of the eight sequenced donors were classified as HCMV-seropositive, and one was classified as seronegative. The authors applied an anti-gamma-delta TCR antibody in several experiments, and it restricted sorting to alpha-beta TCR T cells.

The sequencing input was CD4+ T cells sorted from blood. The origin of this receptor is a woman under 30 in good health.

The CDR3 loop reads CASSTWEFGMNTEAFF. DNA of the CDR3: TGTGCCAGTAGTACTTGGGAATTTGGGATGAACACTGAAGCTTTCTTT. V is TRBV19 and J is TRBJ1-1, with D unresolved. The CDR3 sequence is 16 residues long. V dropped 4 bases and J dropped 0 bases, with 15 bases sitting between them. CDR1 is LNHDA and CDR2 is SQIVND in the germline V gene (reference sequence).